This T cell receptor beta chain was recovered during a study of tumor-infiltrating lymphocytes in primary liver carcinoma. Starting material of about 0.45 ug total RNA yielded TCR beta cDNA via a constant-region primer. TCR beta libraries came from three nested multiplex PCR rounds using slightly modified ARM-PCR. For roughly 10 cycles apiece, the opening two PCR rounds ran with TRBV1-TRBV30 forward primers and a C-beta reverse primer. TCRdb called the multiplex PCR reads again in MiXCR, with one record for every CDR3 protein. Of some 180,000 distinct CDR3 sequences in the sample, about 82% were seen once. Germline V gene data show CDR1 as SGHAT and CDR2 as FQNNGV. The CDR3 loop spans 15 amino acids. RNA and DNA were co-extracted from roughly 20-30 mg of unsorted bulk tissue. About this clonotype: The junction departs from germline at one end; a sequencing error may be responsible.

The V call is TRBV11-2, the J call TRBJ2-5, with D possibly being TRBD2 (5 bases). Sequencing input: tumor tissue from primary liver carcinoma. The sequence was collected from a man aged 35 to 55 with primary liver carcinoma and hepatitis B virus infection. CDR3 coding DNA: TGTACCAGCAGTCGTTGGACTGATCCCGCGGAGACCGAGTACTTC. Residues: CTSSRWTDPAETEYF.